This TCR beta chain comes out of a study of blood T cell repertoires in COVID-19. The overall study: The study drew acute and convalescent COVID-19 samples from the United States, Italy and Spain. T cells, B-cell-depleted T cells, or PBMCs provided the cDNA or gDNA that served as material.

The CDR3 extends over 14 amino acids. Germline loops: CDR1 LNHDA, CDR2 SQIVND (reference sequence). V dropped 9 bases and J dropped 5 bases, with 17 bases sitting between them. Original analysis: Amplification of reference gene primers provided the estimated nucleated cell counts. The table came from immunoSEQ multiplex PCR; TCRdb's copy has only in-frame clones and leaves some out. V and J calls plus clone size are reproduced from that table; the DNA served to infer D and trimming. Of about 190,000 clones listed, about 82% are singletons. The clonotype comes from a woman in her 30s with acute or convalescent COVID-19. The rearrangement joins TRBV19 to TRBJ2-1, with D tentatively TRBD1 (5 bases). Sequencing used peripheral blood. The CDR3 loop reads CASRPRARNNEQFF. The DNA for the CDR3 is TGTGCCAGCCGACCCAGGGCGCGGAACAATGAGCAGTTCTTC.